This TCR beta chain stems from a study of blood T cell repertoires in COVID-19 (dated by TCRdb to 2020 to 2021). Looking at the study overall: Samples covering the acute and convalescent phases of COVID-19 were provided by collaborators in the United States, Italy and Spain. Where available, HLA class I and class II types were taken from metadata supplied by the sample provider and were not determined by assay-based typing. The prospective study material was composed of cDNA or gDNA derived from T cells, B-cell-depleted T cells, or PBMCs. Subjects who had been exposed to COVID-19, were actively infected with it, or had recovered from it provided the deeply sampled blood TCRbeta repertoires that made up the dataset. A freely available public database, intended as a resource for researchers studying the immune response to SARS-CoV-2, is where the repertoires were released. A de-identified subject ID, COVID-19 status, age in years and sex were almost always included in the sample metadata. Samples were obtained from the ongoing ImmuneRACE study (first 160 participants) and from over a thousand subjects provided by 6 global collaborators. The study at large found these results: The quantity of clinical and demographic metadata differed by source and by participant and was supplied without curation.

V loses 2 bases, J loses 5 bases, and the germline ends lie 13 bases apart. CDR1 and CDR2 are read off the germline V gene as SGHVS and FQNEAQ. The CDR3 sequence holds 15 residues, the cysteine and phenylalanine included. Left in the record is the CDR3 DNA by itself, 45 bases read in frame from the first base. TCRbeta CDR3 regions were amplified from genomic DNA using the immunoSEQ Assay, a bias-controlled multiplex PCR. The source study handled its data this way. Nucleated cell counts per sample were estimated from amplification of reference gene primers within the assay. To quantify the absolute abundance of each unique TCRbeta CDR3 rearrangement, sequence reads were collapsed and filtered. For each sample, productive Simpson clonality was calculated as the square root of Simpson's diversity index across productive rearrangements. This immuneACCESS table, as held by TCRdb, lists in-frame sequences with V and J called but not all clones. Of the missing ones, under half trace to an unresolved V gene in checked studies; the others have no known cause. That table furnishes V, J and clone size, whereas the DNA furnished D and trimming. This sample is represented by about 85,000 clones; approximately 90% of them were singletons. The ten largest account for less than 2.5% of the sample.

Comment on this clone: No cognate antigen has been identified for it. Base-call qualities are not available, and no considerably larger clone is one nucleotide away.

Whole blood was collected in K2EDTA tubes by collaborating institutions according to the institutions' own protocols. Collaborator samples were shipped for TCRbeta analysis as frozen whole blood, isolated PBMCs, or DNA extracted from either sample type. The material sequenced was peripheral blood. Recombination joined TRBV7-8 with TRBJ2-1, with a tentative D gene TRBD1 over 6 matching bases. The sequence was collected from a human donor with active COVID-19. The donor label of this sample is uncertain. Here the CDR3 is given as CASSLPGTRDNEQFF. The DNA sequence follows: TGTGCCAGCAGCTTACCCGGGACACGAGACAATGAGCAGTTCTTC.